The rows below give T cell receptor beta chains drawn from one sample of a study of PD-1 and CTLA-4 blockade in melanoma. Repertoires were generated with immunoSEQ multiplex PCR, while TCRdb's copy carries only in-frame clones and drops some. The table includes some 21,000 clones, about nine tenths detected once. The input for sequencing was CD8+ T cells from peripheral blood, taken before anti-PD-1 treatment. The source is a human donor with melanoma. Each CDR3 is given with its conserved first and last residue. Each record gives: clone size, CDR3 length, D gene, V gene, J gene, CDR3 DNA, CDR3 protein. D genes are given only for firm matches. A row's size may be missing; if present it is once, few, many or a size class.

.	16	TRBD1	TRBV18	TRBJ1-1	TGTGCCAGCTACCGGGACAGGGGGCGCGGAGACACTGAAGCTTTCTTT	CASYRDRGRGDTEAFF
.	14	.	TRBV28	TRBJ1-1	TGTGCCAGCAGTCGAATACAAGGGAACACTGAAGCTTTCTTT	CASSRIQGNTEAFF
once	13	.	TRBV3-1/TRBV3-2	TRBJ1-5	TGTGCCAGCAGCACACTAGGCAATCAGCCCCAGCATTTT	CASSTLGNQPQHF
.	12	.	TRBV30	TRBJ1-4	TGTGCCTGGACACAGGCTTCTGAAAAACTGTTTTTT	CAWTQASEKLFF
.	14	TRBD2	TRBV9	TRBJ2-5	TGTGCCAGCAGCCCGGGGGGGGCCCGAGAGACCCAGTACTTC	CASSPGGARETQYF
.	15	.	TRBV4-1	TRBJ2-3	TGCGCCAGCAGCCAAGATAGGTCGGGGCCGGATACGCAGTATTTT	CASSQDRSGPDTQYF
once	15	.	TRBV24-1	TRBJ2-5	TGTGCCACCAGTGAACTCAGGGGTGTAGGAGAGACCCAGTACTTC	CATSELRGVGETQYF
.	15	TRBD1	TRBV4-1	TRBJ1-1	TGCGCCAGCAGCCAGACGGGGACAGCGAACACTGAAGCTTTCTTT	CASSQTGTANTEAFF
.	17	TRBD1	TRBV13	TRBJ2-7	TGTGCCAGCAGCTTTTTCCCCGAGACAGGGAACTCCTACGAGCAGTACTTC	CASSFFPETGNSYEQYF
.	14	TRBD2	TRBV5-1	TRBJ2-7	TGCGCCAGCAGCTTCACTAGCGGGGCTTACGAGCAGTACTTC	CASSFTSGAYEQYF
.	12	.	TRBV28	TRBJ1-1	TGTGCCAGCAGATCCTGGGGGGGGAGAGCTTTCTTT	CASRSWGGRAFF
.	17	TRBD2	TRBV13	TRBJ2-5	TGTGCCAGCAGCCCCCGGACTAGCGGGGGGGCCTTGGAGACCCAGTACTTC	CASSPRTSGGALETQYF
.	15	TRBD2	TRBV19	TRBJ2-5	TGTGCCAGTAGTCCCTTGGGACTAAACCAGGAGACCCAGTACTTC	CASSPLGLNQETQYF
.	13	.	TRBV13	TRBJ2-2	TGTGCCAGCAGCAGGGGAGACACCGGGGAGCTGTTTTTT	CASSRGDTGELFF
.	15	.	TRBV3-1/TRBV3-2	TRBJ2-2	TGTGCCAGCAGCCACGAAGGGGAACTAGATGGGGAGCTGTTTTTT	CASSHEGELDGELFF
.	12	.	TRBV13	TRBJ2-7	TGTGCCAGCAGCTTATTAGGGAACGAGCAGTACTTC	CASSLLGNEQYF
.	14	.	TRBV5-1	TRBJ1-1	TGCGCCAGCAGCTTAGGGACGATGAACACTGAAGCTTTCTTT	CASSLGTMNTEAFF
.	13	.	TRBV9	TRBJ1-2	TGTGCCAGCAGCGTAACCCCCGGGAATGGCTACACCTTC	CASSVTPGNGYTF
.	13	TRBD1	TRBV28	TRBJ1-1	TGTGCCAGCAGAACACAGGGGGACACTGAAGCTTTCTTT	CASRTQGDTEAFF
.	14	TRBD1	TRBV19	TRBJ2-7	TGTGCCAGTAGTATGGGACAGCCCAACTACGAGCAGTACTTC	CASSMGQPNYEQYF
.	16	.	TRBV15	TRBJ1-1	TGTGCCACCGGCAGCGGTGAGGGGGGCGCGGGCACTGAAGCTTTCTTT	CATGSGEGGAGTEAFF
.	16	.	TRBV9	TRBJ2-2	TGTGCCAGCAGCGACTCACTAAACAGGGACACCGGGGAGCTGTTTTTT	CASSDSLNRDTGELFF
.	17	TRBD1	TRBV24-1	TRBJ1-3	TGTGCCACCAGTGATACCCCCGGGACAGGGGGCCGAAACACCATATATTTT	CATSDTPGTGGRNTIYF
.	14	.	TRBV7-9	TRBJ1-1	TGTGCCAGCAGCCCACCGGGGGCTGACACTGAAGCTTTCTTT	CASSPPGADTEAFF